The table lists the clone carrying this T cell receptor beta chain with a few counts. The J segment lost 4 bases and the V segment lost 1 base, leaving 4 bases of the junction unmatched. CDR1 DFQATT and CDR2 SNEGSKA come from the germline V gene (reference sequence). This CDR3 region has 17 residues. These data originate in a study of T cells in Graves' hyperthyroidism and ophthalmopathy. RNA transcripts gave rise to amplified TCR beta CDR3 regions. When the TCR CDR3 underwent first-round RT-PCR, the HTBI primer set was used. TCRdb processed the multiplex PCR reads anew with MiXCR; each CDR3 protein has one entry. Of about 600,000 distinct CDR3 sequences in the sample, 13% to 15% were seen once.

The sequence was obtained from a woman younger than 30 with Graves' ophthalmopathy. The sample consisted of blood. This rearrangement joins TRBV20-1 to TRBJ2-2, with 15 bases identical to TRBD2. CDR3 loop: CSARGTSGRDSTGELFF. DNA for the CDR3: TGCAGTGCTAGAGGGACTAGCGGGAGGGATAGCACCGGGGAGCTGTTTTTT.